This TCR beta chain came from a study of cytomegalovirus exposure and HLA in healthy donors. Study in general: The same platform was used for the 100 to 150 validation repertoires and the roughly 600 first-cohort repertoires, a later analysis reported.

Some clones are missing from TCRdb's copy, which holds only in-frame ones; the method was immunoSEQ multiplex PCR. The sample lists 85,000 to 90,000 clones; 95% to 98% were seen once. The V end was cut by 2 bases, the J end by 5 bases, with 14 bases between. Per the germline V gene, CDR1 is SGHTA and CDR2 is FQGNSA. The length of the CDR3 is 15 residues. Source material: PBMCs. The chain uses TRBV7-2 and TRBJ2-3; weak D call: TRBD2 (5 bases). This clonotype was obtained from a man aged 18-30 years in good health and CMV-seronegative. In nucleotides, the CDR3 is TGTGCCAGCAGCTTAAGCTCGGGGTGGCAAGATACGCAGTATTTT. This gives the protein CASSLSSGWQDTQYF.